The clone carrying this T cell receptor (beta chain) has ten or more counts. Using MiXCR, TCRdb re-called clones from the PCR reads. This sample has under 50,000 clones; approximately 20% occur once, and the top ten carry under 4%. The entire patient cohort was treatment-naive prior to thyroid surgery. The source of the sample is a study of metastatic and nonmetastatic thyroid tumors. Overall study: Repertoires were compared across blood and tumor or nodule tissue from malignant and benign thyroid patients.

The V and J ends lost 8 bases and 4 bases, in that order; junction bases with no gene match: 7. The germline V gene has CDR1 SNHLY and CDR2 FYNNEI. This CDR3 region has 13 residues. Material: blood. This receptor was taken from a male donor with papillary thyroid cancer or a benign thyroid nodule (not recorded which). Some clones in this sample may be carry-over from other donors' samples. This chain links TRBV2 with TRBJ1-1; 7 nucleotides align to TRBD1. The DNA for the CDR3 is TGTGCCAGCCTTCCGACAGGGCGCACTGAAGCTTTCTTT. Translation: CASLPTGRTEAFF.